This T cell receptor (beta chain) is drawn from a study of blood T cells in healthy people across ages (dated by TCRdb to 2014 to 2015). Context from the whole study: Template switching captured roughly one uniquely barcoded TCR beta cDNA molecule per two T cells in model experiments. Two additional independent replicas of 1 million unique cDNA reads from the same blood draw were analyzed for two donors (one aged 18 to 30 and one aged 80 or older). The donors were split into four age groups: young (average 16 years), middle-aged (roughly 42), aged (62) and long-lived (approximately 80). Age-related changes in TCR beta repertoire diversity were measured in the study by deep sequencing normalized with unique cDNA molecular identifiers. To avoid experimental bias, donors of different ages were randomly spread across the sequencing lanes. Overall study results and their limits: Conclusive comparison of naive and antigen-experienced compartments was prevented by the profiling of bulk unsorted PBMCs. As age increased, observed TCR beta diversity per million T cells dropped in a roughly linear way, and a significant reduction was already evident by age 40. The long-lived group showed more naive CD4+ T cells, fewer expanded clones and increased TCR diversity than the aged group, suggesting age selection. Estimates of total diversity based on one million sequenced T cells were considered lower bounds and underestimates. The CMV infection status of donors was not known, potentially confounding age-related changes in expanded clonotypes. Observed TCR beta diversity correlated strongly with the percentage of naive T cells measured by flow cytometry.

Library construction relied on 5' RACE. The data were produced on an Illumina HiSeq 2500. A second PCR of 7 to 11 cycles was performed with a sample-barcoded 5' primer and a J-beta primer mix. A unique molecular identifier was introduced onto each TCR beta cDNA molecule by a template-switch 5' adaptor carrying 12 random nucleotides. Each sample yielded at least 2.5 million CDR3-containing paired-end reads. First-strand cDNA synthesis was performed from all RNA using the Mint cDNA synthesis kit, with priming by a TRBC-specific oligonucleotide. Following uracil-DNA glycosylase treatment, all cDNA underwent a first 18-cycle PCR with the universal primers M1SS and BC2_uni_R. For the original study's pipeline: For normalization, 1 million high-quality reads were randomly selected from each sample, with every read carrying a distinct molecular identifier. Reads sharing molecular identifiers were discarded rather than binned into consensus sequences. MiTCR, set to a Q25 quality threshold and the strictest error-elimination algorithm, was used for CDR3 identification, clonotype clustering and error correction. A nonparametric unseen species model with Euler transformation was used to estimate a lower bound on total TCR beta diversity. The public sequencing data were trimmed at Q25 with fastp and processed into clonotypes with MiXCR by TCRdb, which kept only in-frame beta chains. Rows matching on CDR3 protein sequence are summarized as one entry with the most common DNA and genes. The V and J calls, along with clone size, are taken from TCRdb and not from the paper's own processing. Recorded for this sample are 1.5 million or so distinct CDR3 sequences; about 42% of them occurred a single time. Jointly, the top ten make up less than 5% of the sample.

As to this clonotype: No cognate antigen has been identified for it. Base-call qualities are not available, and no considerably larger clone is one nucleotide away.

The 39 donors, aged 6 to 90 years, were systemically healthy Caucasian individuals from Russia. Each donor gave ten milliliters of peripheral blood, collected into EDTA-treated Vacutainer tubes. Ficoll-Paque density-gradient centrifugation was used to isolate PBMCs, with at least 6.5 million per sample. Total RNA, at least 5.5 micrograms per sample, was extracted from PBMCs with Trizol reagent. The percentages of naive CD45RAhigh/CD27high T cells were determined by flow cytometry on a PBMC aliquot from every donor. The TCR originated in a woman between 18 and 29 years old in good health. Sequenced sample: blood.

The CDR3 region reads CASSTELSTDTQYF. The base sequence is TGTGCCAGCAGTACCGAGTTAAGCACAGATACGCAGTATTTT. The V and J genes are TRBV6-6 and TRBJ2-3; no D gene can be assigned with confidence. Cut back by 5 bases and 0 bases, the V and J ends lie 9 bases apart. CDR1 MNHNY and CDR2 SVGAGI are derived from the germline V gene (reference sequence). The CDR3, from cysteine to phenylalanine, totals 14 residues. Solely the CDR3 DNA is kept, with 42 bases framed from the first base.